The next 27 T cell receptor beta chains were all read from a single sample in a study of blood T cell repertoires in COVID-19. TCRdb's table, derived via immunoSEQ multiplex PCR, lists solely in-frame clones and lacks some. This sample has about 250,000 clones, with around nine tenths found just once. Sequencing used peripheral blood. These receptors came from a woman in her fifties or sixties who had recovered from COVID-19.

The chain couples TRBV5-1 to TRBJ2-7, with 9 bases that match TRBD2. Germline trimming cut 4 bases from V and 0 bases from J; bases unmatched to any gene: 11. The CDR3 extends over 17 amino acids. Germline V gene lookup returns CDR1 SGHRS and CDR2 YFSETQ. This chain's CDR3 is CASSREASGVSSYEQYF. CDR3 nucleotide sequence: TGCGCCAGCAGCCGGGAGGCTAGCGGGGTGAGCTCCTACGAGCAGTACTTC.

This chain connects TRBV6-6 to TRBJ1-1; no definite D call. The CDR3 has 14 amino acids. The germline gives CDR1 MNHNY, CDR2 SVGAGI (reference sequence). Between the trimmed V and J ends, which lost 4 bases and 1 base, there was a span of 10 bases. The CDR3 loop is CASSFLTTNTEAFF. The CDR3 coding sequence is TGTGCCAGCAGTTTTCTGACTACGAACACTGAAGCTTTCTTT.

Note on this clone: Germline is not matched at one junction end, which may reflect a read error. The chain is built from TRBV7-2 and TRBJ2-5; 7 bases are shared with TRBD2. The germline V gene encodes CDR1 SGHTA and CDR2 FQGNSA. The CDR3 covers 13 residues. The CDR3 loop reads CASTRDYQKTQYF. CDR3 DNA sequence: TGTGCCAGCACCCGGGACTACCAAAAGACCCAGTACTTC.

This chain links TRBV6-5 with TRBJ1-2; 10 positions agree with TRBD1. The J segment lost 5 bases and the V segment lost 5 bases, leaving 5 bases of the junction unmatched. This CDR3 comprises 14 residues. Looked up from germline, CDR1 is MNHEY and CDR2 is SVGAGI. The CDR3 spells CASSRDRGPYGYTF. In nucleotides, the CDR3 is TGTGCCAGCAGTCGGGACAGGGGACCTTATGGCTACACCTTC.

The DNA for the CDR3 is TGTGCCAGCAGCTTTAACCCAACAGGACAGATCCAAGAGACCCAGTACTTC. Protein: CASSFNPTGQIQETQYF. This rearrangement joins TRBV11-2 to TRBJ2-5; D is possibly TRBD1 (6 bases). CDR3 length: 17 amino acids. V lost 3 bases to trimming and J lost 1 base, with 18 bases between them. From germline, CDR1 is SGHAT and CDR2 FQNNGV.

The V gene is TRBV2, the J gene TRBJ1-2; D may be TRBD1 (5 bases). The length of the CDR3 is 13 residues. V was shortened by 2 bases and J by 6 bases, with 10 bases between the two germline ends. Germline CDR1 is SNHLY and CDR2 is FYNNEI. The DNA for the CDR3 is TGTGCCAGCAGTGAAACTCCAGGGAATGGCTACACCTTC. Encoded protein: CASSETPGNGYTF.

The rearrangement joins TRBV11-2 to TRBJ2-3; 8 bases align to TRBD1. Losses at the gene ends were 1 base for V and 6 bases for J; bases not matched to a gene: 9. The CDR3 loop spans 16 amino acids. Looked up from germline, CDR1 is SGHAT and CDR2 is FQNNGV. CDR3 bases: TGTGCCAGCAGCTTAGGTGCGGGCAGGGGGCGGGATACGCAGTATTTT. Its translation: CASSLGAGRGRDTQYF.

The chain combines TRBV2 with TRBJ2-3, with D unclear. The CDR3 extends over 15 amino acids. V gave up 4 bases and J gave up 0 bases, with 11 bases separating them. Germline lookup yields CDR1 SNHLY and CDR2 FYNNEI. The CDR3 region is CASSVLRGSTDTQYF. The CDR3 DNA reads TGTGCCAGCAGTGTCCTTAGAGGTAGCACAGATACGCAGTATTTT.

The chain recombines TRBV7-9 with TRBJ1-2, with 9 nucleotides matching TRBD1. The CDR3 extends over 14 amino acids. V was clipped by 4 bases and J by 8 bases; unmatched bases: 8. Germline CDR1 SEHNR, CDR2 FQNEAQ (reference sequence). CDR3 sequence: CASSSGQGMKGYTF. The DNA of the CDR3 is TGTGCCAGCAGCTCAGGACAGGGGATGAAGGGCTACACCTTC. Full variable domain (rest looked up from reference TRBV7-9 and TRBJ1-2): DTGVSQNPRHKITKRGQNVTFRCDPISEHNRLYWYRQTLGQGPEFLTYFQNEAQLEKSRLLSDRFSAERPKGSFSTLEIQRTEQGDSAMYLCASSSGQGMKGYTFGSGTRLTVV.

The CDR3 DNA reads TGTGCCAGCAGCTTGAACAGGGGGCGGGAAGAGGCTTTCTTT. As protein: CASSLNRGREEAFF. The rearrangement uses TRBV5-4 and TRBJ1-1; 9 bases align to TRBD1. CDR3 length equals 14 residues. With 1 base clipped from V and 11 bases from J, the junction kept 9 bases outside the gene matches. The germline gives CDR1 SGHNT, CDR2 YYREEE (reference sequence).

This chain joins TRBV7-3 and TRBJ1-2; D remains ambiguous. The CDR3 runs 12 residues. V was cut by 4 bases and J by 7 bases, with 10 bases left in between. Germline loops: CDR1 SGHTA, CDR2 FQGTGA. As DNA, the CDR3 is TGTGCCAGCAGCTCCCCTGGAGGTGGCTACACCTTC. Translating gives CASSSPGGGYTF.

The J gene is TRBJ2-7, the V gene TRBV29-1; no firm D call. The CDR3 runs 11 residues. V was cut by 4 bases and J by 2 bases, with 6 bases left in between. Germline assignment: CDR1 SQVTM and CDR2 ANQGSEA. Here the CDR3 DNA reads TGCAGCGTTGTTAGAGCCTACGAGCAGTACTTC. Protein: CSVVRAYEQYF.

This clone was seen just once. CDR3 nucleotides: TGTGCCAGTAGTATTGCGGTAACCGGGTATTACGAGCAGTACTTC. Its translation is CASSIAVTGYYEQYF. The chain recombines TRBV19 with TRBJ2-7; D gene uncertain. The CDR3 extends over 15 amino acids. V dropped 3 bases and J dropped 4 bases, with 16 bases sitting between them. Germline assignment: CDR1 LNHDA and CDR2 SQIVND (reference sequence).

V is TRBV7-6 and J is TRBJ1-1; possible D gene TRBD1, 6 bases. CDR3 length: 15 amino acids. CDR1 is SGHVS and CDR2 is FNYEAQ in the germline V gene. V was trimmed by 1 base and J by 1 base, leaving 10 bases between them. The CDR3 sequence: CASSLEIQGNTEAFF. For the CDR3, the DNA is TGTGCCAGCAGCTTAGAAATACAGGGGAACACTGAAGCTTTCTTT.

The gene calls are TRBV5-1 and TRBJ2-3, with 9 bases aligning to TRBD1. CDR3 length: 16 amino acids. With V trimmed by 5 bases and J by 2 bases, 9 bases remained unmatched. Germline CDR1 and CDR2: SGHRS and YFSETQ. The CDR3 protein is CASRPGQGGPTDTQYF. CDR3 DNA sequence: TGCGCCAGCAGACCGGGACAGGGAGGTCCCACAGATACGCAGTATTTT. The variable domain in full, completed from reference TRBV5-1 and TRBJ2-3, reads KAGVTQTPRYLIKTRGQQVTLSCSPISGHRSVSWYQQTPGQGLQFLFEYFSETQRNKGNFPGRFSGRQFSNSRSEMNVSTLELGDSALYLCASRPGQGGPTDTQYFGPGTRLTVL.

Comment on this clone: At one of its ends the junction is not consistent with the germline gene, which may arise from a read error. The chain has TRBV15 and TRBJ2-1, with 7 bases identical to TRBD1. The CDR3 has 11 residues. Germline V lookup: CDR1 LNHNV, CDR2 YYDKDF (reference sequence). CDR3 amino acids: CATRQKQGLIF. The DNA for the CDR3 is TGTGCCACCAGACAAAAACAGGGGCTAATCTTC.

As concerns this clone: The junction departs from the called germline gene at one end, perhaps through a read error. This sequence joins TRBV3-1 (or the pseudogene TRBV3-2) and TRBJ1-5; 8 bases line up with TRBD1. This CDR3 is 12 amino acids long. Germline assignment: CDR1 LGHDT and CDR2 YNNKEL (reference sequence). The DNA of the CDR3 is TGTGCCAGCAGCCAAGCGCAGGGGGCTTTAAATTTT. This encodes CASSQAQGALNF.

The J gene is TRBJ2-5, the V gene TRBV10-3; 10 bases match TRBD2. The CDR3 sequence is 15 residues long. Unmatched junction bases numbered 4, after V lost 3 bases and J lost 3 bases. The germline gives CDR1 ENHRY, CDR2 SYGVKD. The CDR3 DNA sequence: TGTGCCATCAGTGAAAGAAGCGGGGGGGAAGAGACCCAGTACTTC. This encodes CAISERSGGEETQYF.

V and J are TRBV7-9 and TRBJ1-3; the match to TRBD1 covers 7 bases. CDR1 and CDR2 from the germline V gene are SEHNR and FQNEAQ (reference sequence). V lost 4 bases to trimming and J lost 7 bases; unmatched junction nucleotides: 4. The CDR3 spans 13 residues. The CDR3 reads CASSSTGTNTIYF. DNA of the CDR3: TGTGCCAGCAGCTCGACAGGGACCAACACCATATATTTT.

The V gene is TRBV19, the J gene TRBJ2-7, with D tentatively TRBD2 (7 bases). Germline V gives CDR1 LNHDA, CDR2 SQIVND (reference sequence). Between the trimmed V and J ends, which lost 7 bases and 0 bases, there was a span of 16 bases. The CDR3 is 15 amino acids. CDR3 sequence reads: CASTLRGGVSYEQYF. In nucleotides, the CDR3 is TGTGCCAGTACCTTAAGGGGGGGGGTCTCCTACGAGCAGTACTTC.

The rearrangement joins TRBV5-8 to TRBJ2-1, with 7 nucleotides matching TRBD1. The V gene's germline CDR1 is SGHTS and CDR2 YDEGEE. Germline trimming cut 4 bases from V and 2 bases from J; bases unmatched to any gene: 6. This CDR3 is 15 amino acids long. The chain's CDR3 is CASSPGQNTYNEQFF. The CDR3 DNA follows: TGTGCCAGCAGCCCGGGACAGAACACCTACAATGAGCAGTTCTTC.

This chain links TRBV3-1 (or the pseudogene TRBV3-2) with TRBJ1-5; possible D gene TRBD1, 5 bases. Germline CDR1 LGHDT, CDR2 YNNKEL (reference sequence). CDR3 length: 12 amino acids. V shed 1 base and J shed 9 bases, with 7 bases lying between them. The chain's CDR3 is CASSQVTGPQHF. DNA of the CDR3: TGTGCCAGCAGCCAAGTTACAGGGCCCCAGCATTTT.

The chain is built from TRBV7-3 and TRBJ2-3, with 9 nucleotides matching TRBD1. CDR3 length: 15 amino acids. V shed 0 bases, J shed 5 bases, and the junction held 3 bases outside the gene matches. Germline-derived CDR1 and CDR2 are SGHTA and FQGTGA. CDR3 sequence (DNA): TGTGCCAGCAGCTTAACGGGACAGGGATTAGATACGCAGTATTTT. This encodes CASSLTGQGLDTQYF. Complete variable domain (other parts from reference TRBV7-3 and TRBJ2-3): GAGVSQTPSNKVTEKGKYVELRCDPISGHTALYWYRQSLGQGPEFLIYFQGTGAADDSGLPNDRFFAVRPEGSVSTLKIQRTERGDSAVYLCASSLTGQGLDTQYFGPGTRLTVL.

In its sample, this clone was seen a few times. This sequence joins TRBV27 and TRBJ2-7, with D perhaps matching TRBD1 (5 bases). The V gene lost 7 bases and the J gene lost 3 bases, with 16 bases spanning the gap. In germline, CDR1 is MNHEY, CDR2 SMNVEV (reference sequence). The CDR3 has 14 amino acids. CDR3 region: CASKTPGSVYEQYF. The CDR3 nucleotides read TGTGCCAGCAAAACTCCAGGGTCTGTCTACGAGCAGTACTTC.

The chain joins TRBV29-1 to TRBJ2-3, with 8 bases lining up with TRBD1. V gave up 4 bases and J gave up 4 bases; unmatched junction bases: 4. The CDR3 covers 13 residues. Per germline, CDR1 SQVTM and CDR2 ANQGSEA. The CDR3 DNA reads TGCAGCGTTGCCCGGACAGGGTCAGATACGCAGTATTTT. Translated, it gives CSVARTGSDTQYF.

This clone was seen a handful of times. The chain employs TRBV2 and TRBJ2-3; a possible D gene is TRBD1 (6 bases). The CDR3 has 14 residues. V was clipped by 7 bases and J by 0 bases, with 11 bases between them. Germline V gene lookup returns CDR1 SNHLY and CDR2 FYNNEI. CDR3: CASTWDTSTDTQYF. Written as DNA, the CDR3 is TGTGCCAGCACCTGGGACACCAGCACAGATACGCAGTATTTT.

The table lists this clone with a count of one. The DNA of the CDR3 is TGCGCCAGCAGTGAGCAAACAGCGGGGGTGGCAGATACGCAGTATTTT. This gives the protein CASSEQTAGVADTQYF. The rearrangement joins TRBV10-2 to TRBJ2-3; TRBD2 matches at 8 bases. The CDR3 spans 16 residues. Germline CDR1 and CDR2: WSHSY and SAAADI. Trimming at V came to 2 bases and at J to 4 bases, leaving 8 bases not matched to a gene.